Presented here are 2 T cell receptor beta chains from one specimen sequenced in a study of T cells after yellow fever vaccination. In TCRdb, the 5' RACE reads were re-called with MiXCR into one record per CDR3 protein. This table has about 340,000 distinct CDR3 sequences, about 12% appearing once. Here the sequenced sample was CD4+ T cells sorted from PBMCs, taken 15 days after the yellow fever booster vaccination. These receptors were obtained from a man younger than 35 who received the YFV17D yellow fever vaccine.

This clonotype came up a few times. V gene TRBV10-3 combines with J gene TRBJ1-2; D call uncertain. The CDR3 sequence is 15 residues long. Looked up from germline, CDR1 is ENHRY and CDR2 is SYGVKD. Deletions cut 0 bases from V and 5 bases from J, with 13 bases between. The chain's CDR3 is CAISESAEQAYGYTF. DNA of the CDR3: TGTGCCATCAGTGAGTCGGCAGAACAAGCTTATGGCTACACCTTC.

The gene calls are TRBV7-2 and TRBJ1-4, with unresolved D. The germline V and J ends were trimmed by 5 bases and 4 bases, with 8 bases remaining between them. CDR3 length: 13 residues. Germline loops: CDR1 SGHTA, CDR2 FQGNSA. The CDR3 reads CASSRANNEKLFF. CDR3 bases: TGTGCCAGCAGCCGAGCGAATAATGAAAAACTGTTTTTT. Filled out from reference TRBV7-2 and TRBJ1-4, the complete variable domain reads GAGVSQSPSNKVTEKGKDVELRCDPISGHTALYWYRQSLGQGLEFLIYFQGNSAPDKSGLPSDRFSAERTGGSVSTLTIQRTQQEDSAVYLCASSRANNEKLFFGSGTQLSVL.